Only a few counts were recorded for the clone carrying this T cell receptor beta chain. What it recognizes is unknown. The study enrolled patients aged 18 to 65 with newly diagnosed hyperthyroidism of under 2 months' duration. Not enrolled were patients with uncontrolled infection, other autoimmune disease, pregnancy or lactation. Used for diagnoses were clinical symptoms, serum thyroxine and TRAb, thyroid ultrasound and orbital computed tomography. These data come from a study of T cells in Graves' hyperthyroidism and ophthalmopathy. Regarding the study as a whole: Blood samples included most of the expanded thyroid clonotypes exceeding 0.001.

Amplification of TCR beta CDR3 regions used RNA as the template. First-round RT-PCR of the TCR CDR3 relied on the HTBI primer set. TCRdb reanalysed the multiplex PCR reads using MiXCR and keeps one entry per CDR3 protein. Altogether about 560,000 distinct CDR3 sequences are present, 16% being singletons, with the ten largest covering under 20%. Sequencing input: blood. The TCR originated in a woman aged 18-29 years with Graves' hyperthyroidism.

CDR3 in DNA: TGTGCCAGTAACTTCGGGGGAGCTAACTATGGCTACACCTTC. Amino acids: CASNFGGANYGYTF. The chain has TRBV19 and TRBJ1-2; D possibly corresponds to TRBD1 (5 bases). The V gene lost 7 bases and the J gene lost 0 bases, with 12 bases spanning the gap. The germline CDR1 and CDR2 sequences are LNHDA and SQIVND (reference sequence). This CDR3 has 14 amino acids. Based on the CDR3 plus reference TRBV19 and TRBJ1-2, the full variable domain is DGGITQSPKYLFRKEGQNVTLSCEQNLNHDAMYWYRQDPGQGLRLIYYSQIVNDFQKGDIAEGYSVSREKKESFPLTVTSAQKNPTAFYLCASNFGGANYGYTFGSGTRLTVV.